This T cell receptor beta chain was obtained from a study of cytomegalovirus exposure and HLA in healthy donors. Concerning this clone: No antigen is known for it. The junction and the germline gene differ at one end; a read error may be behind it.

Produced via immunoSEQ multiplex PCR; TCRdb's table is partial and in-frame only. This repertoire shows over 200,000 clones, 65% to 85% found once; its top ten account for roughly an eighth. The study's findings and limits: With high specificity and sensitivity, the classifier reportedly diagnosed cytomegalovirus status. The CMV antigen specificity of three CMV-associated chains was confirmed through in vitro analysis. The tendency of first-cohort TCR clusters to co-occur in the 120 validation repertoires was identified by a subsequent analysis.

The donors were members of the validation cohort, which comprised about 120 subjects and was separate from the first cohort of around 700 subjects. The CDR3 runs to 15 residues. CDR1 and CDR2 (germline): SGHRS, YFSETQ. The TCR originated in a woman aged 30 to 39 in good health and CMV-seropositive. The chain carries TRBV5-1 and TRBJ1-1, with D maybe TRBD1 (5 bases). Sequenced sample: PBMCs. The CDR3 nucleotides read TGCGCCAGCAGTTTGGTAGTGGGGGGGAACACTGAAGCTTTCTTT. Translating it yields CASSLVVGGNTEAFF.